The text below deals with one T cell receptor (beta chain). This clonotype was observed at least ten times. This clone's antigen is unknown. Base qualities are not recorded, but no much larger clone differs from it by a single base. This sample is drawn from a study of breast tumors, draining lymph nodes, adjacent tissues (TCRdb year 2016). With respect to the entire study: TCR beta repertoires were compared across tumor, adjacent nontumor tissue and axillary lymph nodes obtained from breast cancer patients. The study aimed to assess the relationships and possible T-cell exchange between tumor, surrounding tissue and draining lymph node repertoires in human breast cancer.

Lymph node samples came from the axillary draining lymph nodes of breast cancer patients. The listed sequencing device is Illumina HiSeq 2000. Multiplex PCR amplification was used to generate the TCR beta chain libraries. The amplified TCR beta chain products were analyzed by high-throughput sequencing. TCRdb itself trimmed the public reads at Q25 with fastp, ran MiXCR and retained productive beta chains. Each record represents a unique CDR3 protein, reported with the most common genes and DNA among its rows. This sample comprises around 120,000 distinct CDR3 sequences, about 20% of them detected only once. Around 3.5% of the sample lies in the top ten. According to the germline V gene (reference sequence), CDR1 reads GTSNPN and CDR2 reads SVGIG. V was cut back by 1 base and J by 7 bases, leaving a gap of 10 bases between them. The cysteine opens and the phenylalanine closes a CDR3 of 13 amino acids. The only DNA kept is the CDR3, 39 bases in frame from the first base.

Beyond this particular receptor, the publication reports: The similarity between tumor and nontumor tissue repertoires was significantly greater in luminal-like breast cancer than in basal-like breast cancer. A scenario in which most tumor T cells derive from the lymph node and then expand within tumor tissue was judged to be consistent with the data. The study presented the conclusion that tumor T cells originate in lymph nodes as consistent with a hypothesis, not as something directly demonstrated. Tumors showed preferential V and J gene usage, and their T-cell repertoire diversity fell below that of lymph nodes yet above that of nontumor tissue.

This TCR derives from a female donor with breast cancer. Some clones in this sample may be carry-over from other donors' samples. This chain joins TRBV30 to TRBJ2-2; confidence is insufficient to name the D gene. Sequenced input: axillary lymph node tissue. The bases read TGTGCCTGGAGTGACTTGGGGATCGGGGAGCTGTTTTTT. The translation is CAWSDLGIGELFF.